What follows are 31 T cell receptor beta chains derived from one specimen sequenced in a study of cytomegalovirus exposure and HLA in healthy donors. The PCR had 60 Vbeta and 13 Jbeta primers. Only in-frame clones appear in the TCRdb table, and some are missing; sequencing was by immunoSEQ multiplex PCR. The table for this sample gives 45,000 to 60,000 clones. Sequenced material: PBMCs. These receptors were collected from a male donor in good health and CMV-seronegative.

CDR3 sequence reads: CAWSRTSGSWELFF. In DNA form, the CDR3 reads TGTGCCTGGAGTAGGACTAGTGGGAGCTGGGAGCTGTTTTTT. This chain connects TRBV30 to TRBJ2-2; 7 bases fit TRBD2. The V gene end was trimmed by 2 bases and the J gene end by 9 bases; junction bases not matched to a gene: 9. Germline V gene lookup returns CDR1 GTSNPN and CDR2 SVGIG (reference sequence). CDR3 length equals 14 residues. The whole variable domain, remainder taken from reference TRBV30 and TRBJ2-2, is SQTIHQWPATLVQPVGSPLSLECTVEGTSNPNLYWYRQAAGRGLQLLFYSVGIGQISSEVPQNLSASRPQDRQFILSSKKLLLSDSGFYLCAWSRTSGSWELFFGEGSRLTVL.

J is TRBJ2-3 and V is TRBV7-3; 12 bases agree with TRBD2. The germline V gene has CDR1 SGHTA and CDR2 FQGTGA. The CDR3 extends over 16 amino acids. V was pared by 5 bases and J by 0 bases, with 3 bases of the junction left unmatched. Written as DNA, the CDR3 is TGTGCCAGCAGCAAACTAGCGGGGGGTAGCACAGATACGCAGTATTTT. It yields the protein CASSKLAGGSTDTQYF.

The chain has TRBV9 and TRBJ1-1; tentative D call: TRBD1 (6 bases). V lost 4 bases and J lost 2, with 18 bases in between. The CDR3 has 16 amino acids. Germline-derived CDR1 and CDR2 are SGDLS and YYNGEE. In DNA, the CDR3 is TGTGCCAGCAGCCCTCGAGTGGGGGGGCAAAACACTGAAGCTTTCTTT. This gives the protein CASSPRVGGQNTEAFF.

V and J are TRBV9 and TRBJ2-7; 7 bases are a match to TRBD1. Trimming took 0 bases from V and 4 from J; bases not matched to a gene: 4. Germline V gene data show CDR1 as SGDLS and CDR2 as YYNGEE. This CDR3 is built from 14 residues. CDR3 nucleotides: TGTGCCAGCAGCGTAGCGGACAGGCCTTACGAGCAGTACTTC. Its translation: CASSVADRPYEQYF.

The chain employs TRBV9 and TRBJ1-1; 7 bases line up with TRBD1. Germline CDR1 is SGDLS and CDR2 is YYNGEE. The junction had 4 bases not matched to a gene; V was cut back by 0 bases and J by 2 bases. The CDR3 loop spans 15 amino acids. CDR3 sequence reads: CASSVGGTVNTEAFF. The CDR3 nucleotides read TGTGCCAGCAGCGTAGGAGGGACAGTAAACACTGAAGCTTTCTTT.

The rearrangement joins TRBV6-5 to TRBJ1-5, with TRBD1 matching over 7 bases. The trim removed 5 bases at V and 1 base at J, leaving 5 bases unmatched. CDR1 is MNHEY, CDR2 SVGAGI, per germline. The CDR3 has 15 amino acids. The CDR3 DNA follows: TGTGCCAGCAGTCTTCCAGGGGGAAGCAATCAGCCCCAGCATTTT. Its translation is CASSLPGGSNQPQHF.

The rearrangement links TRBV2 to TRBJ1-5; 9 nucleotides line up with TRBD1. V shed 1 base, J shed 4 bases, and the junction held 2 bases outside the gene matches. The CDR3 is 15 residues long. CDR1 and CDR2 from the germline V gene are SNHLY and FYNNEI. Written as DNA, the CDR3 is TGTGCCAGCAGTGAAGAGACAGGGGGAAATCAGCCCCAGCATTTT. Its protein product is CASSEETGGNQPQHF.

The V and J genes are TRBV5-4 and TRBJ1-1; no clear D. The CDR3 length is 12 residues. V was shortened by 5 bases and J by 5 bases, with 10 bases between the two germline ends. Per germline, CDR1 SGHNT and CDR2 YYREEE (reference sequence). The CDR3 sequence: CASRNRGTEAFF. The CDR3 coding sequence is TGTGCCAGCAGGAATAGAGGAACTGAAGCTTTCTTT.

This chain links TRBV6-4 with TRBJ1-1, with 9 bases aligning to TRBD1. The CDR3 has 16 residues. The V segment lost 6 bases and the J segment 5 bases; nucleotides outside the gene matches: 13. In germline, CDR1 is MRHNA, CDR2 SNTAGT. The CDR3 loop is CASSAPDRGGRTEAFF. Here the CDR3 DNA reads TGTGCCAGCAGCGCCCCGGACAGGGGCGGGAGGACTGAAGCTTTCTTT.

The chain is built from TRBV7-2 and TRBJ1-3; D might be TRBD1 (6 bases). V was pared by 5 bases and J by 0 bases, with 11 bases between. The CDR3 covers 15 residues. Germline-derived CDR1 and CDR2 are SGHTA and FQGNSA. This CDR3 is CASSPLTGSGNTIYF. Here the CDR3 DNA reads TGTGCCAGCAGCCCCCTGACAGGCTCTGGAAACACCATATATTTT.

V and J are TRBV7-3 and TRBJ2-5; 8 bases agree with TRBD2. The germline V gene has CDR1 SGHTA and CDR2 FQGTGA. The CDR3 extends over 14 amino acids. The junction had 7 bases not matched to a gene; V was cut back by 5 bases and J by 5 bases. CDR3 nucleotide sequence: TGTGCCAGCAGCGTAAGCGGGGGTAGGGAGACCCAGTACTTC. Protein sequence: CASSVSGGRETQYF.

The chain links TRBV5-5 to TRBJ1-1, with D tentatively TRBD1 (6 bases). Germline V gene sequence: CDR1 SGHKS, CDR2 YYEKEE (reference sequence). This CDR3 spans 13 amino acids. V dropped 2 bases and J dropped 4 bases, with 9 bases sitting between them. CDR3 in amino acids: CASSFLQGTEAFF. The CDR3 nucleotides read TGTGCCAGCAGCTTCTTACAGGGCACTGAAGCTTTCTTT.

The chain combines TRBV15 with TRBJ2-7, with D maybe TRBD1 (6 bases). Germline V CDR1 and CDR2: LNHNV, YYDKDF (reference sequence). V was trimmed by 3 bases and J by 3 bases, leaving 12 bases between them. The CDR3 is 14 residues long. CDR3 in amino acids: CATSRGDTNYEQYF. The CDR3 coding sequence is TGTGCCACCAGCAGGGGGGACACAAACTACGAGCAGTACTTC.

The gene calls are TRBV5-6 and TRBJ1-1, with TRBD1 identical over 7 bases. The CDR3 is 17 amino acids. Per the germline V gene, CDR1 is SGHDT and CDR2 is YYEEEE. The J segment lost 6 bases and the V segment lost 4 bases, leaving 18 bases of the junction unmatched. The CDR3 DNA sequence: TGTGCCAGCAGCCCCCACCTTGGAGGGGGCCCGCGCCCTGAAGCTTTCTTT. Translated: CASSPHLGGGPRPEAFF.

V is TRBV5-6 and J is TRBJ1-2, with TRBD1 matching over 8 bases. This CDR3 has 15 residues. The V gene end was trimmed by 1 base and the J gene end by 4 bases; junction bases not matched to a gene: 6. Per germline, CDR1 SGHDT and CDR2 YYEEEE. CDR3 DNA sequence: TGTGCCAGCAGCTTGTGGTCCGGGACAGGCTATGGCTACACCTTC. Its protein is CASSLWSGTGYGYTF.

To note about this clone: Other DNA sequences in this sample translate to the same CDR3. V gene TRBV30 combines with J gene TRBJ1-1, with unresolved D. This CDR3 is 13 amino acids long. Germline V gene data show CDR1 as GTSNPN and CDR2 as SVGIG (reference sequence). Trimming took 0 bases from V and 1 from J, leaving 6 bases between them. CDR3 sequence (DNA): TGTGCCTGGAGTGTACAAGAGAACACTGAAGCTTTCTTT. Amino acids: CAWSVQENTEAFF.

V is TRBV4-3 and J is TRBJ1-2; D is possibly TRBD1 (5 bases). The CDR3 is 17 amino acids. V lost 0 bases to trimming and J lost 8 bases, with 22 bases between them. Germline values: CDR1 LGHNA, CDR2 YSLEER. CDR3 sequence reads: CASSQDIHRGFGWGYTF. The CDR3 DNA reads TGCGCCAGCAGCCAAGATATCCATAGGGGATTTGGATGGGGCTACACCTTC.

In regard to this clone: This sample includes further DNA sequences coding for the same CDR3. This chain uses TRBV7-3 with TRBJ1-1, with unresolved D. From germline, CDR1 is SGHTA and CDR2 FQGTGA. Trimming pared 5 bases from V and 1 base from J, leaving 8 bases between. The CDR3 is 13 residues long. In DNA, the CDR3 is TGTGCCAGCAGCCTCGCCGGGAACACTGAAGCTTTCTTT. It yields the protein CASSLAGNTEAFF.

The chain links TRBV6-5 to TRBJ2-3, with TRBD2 identical over 8 bases. CDR1 MNHEY and CDR2 SVGAGI come from the germline V gene. With 5 bases clipped from V and 4 bases from J, the junction kept 8 bases outside the gene matches. The CDR3 covers 15 residues. Here the CDR3 reads CASSTSGGSADTQYF. Here the CDR3 DNA reads TGTGCCAGCAGTACCAGCGGGGGCTCCGCAGATACGCAGTATTTT.

Details on this clone: Other DNA sequences in the same sample also yield this CDR3. The chain has TRBV4-2 and TRBJ2-7; TRBD2 might be the D (5 bases). The germline V gene has CDR1 LGHNA and CDR2 YNFKEQ. The CDR3 has 13 residues. Trimming pared 0 bases from V and 7 bases from J, leaving 10 bases between. Written as DNA, the CDR3 is TGTGCCAGCAGCCAAGAAGGGAGAATAGAGCAGTACTTC. Protein: CASSQEGRIEQYF.

The CDR3 sequence: CASSLVGGDSPLHF. The CDR3 DNA reads as TGTGCCAGCAGCTTAGTAGGAGGCGATTCACCCCTCCACTTT. This rearrangement joins TRBV7-9 to TRBJ1-6; no firm D call. This CDR3 contains 14 residues. Trimming took 1 base from V and 8 from J, leaving 9 bases between them. Germline loops: CDR1 SEHNR, CDR2 FQNEAQ (reference sequence).

The gene calls are TRBV7-9 and TRBJ2-2; 7 positions agree with TRBD2. CDR3 length equals 16 residues. The germline CDR1 and CDR2 sequences are SEHNR and FQNEAQ (reference sequence). V lost 4 bases to trimming and J lost 2 bases; unmatched junction nucleotides: 7. The CDR3 nucleotides read TGTGCCAGCAGCTCCAGCGGGACCTACAACACCGGGGAGCTGTTTTTT. It encodes CASSSSGTYNTGELFF. Filled out from reference TRBV7-9 and TRBJ2-2, the complete variable domain reads DTGVSQNPRHKITKRGQNVTFRCDPISEHNRLYWYRQTLGQGPEFLTYFQNEAQLEKSRLLSDRFSAERPKGSFSTLEIQRTEQGDSAMYLCASSSSGTYNTGELFFGEGSRLTVL.

A note on this clone: Relative to the germline gene, one junction end is altered; a read error may explain this. This chain joins TRBV18 and TRBJ2-7; no firm D call. The V gene's germline CDR1 is KGHSH and CDR2 LQKENI. The CDR3 is made up of 13 amino acids. The CDR3 nucleotides read TGTGCCAGCTCACCGAGCGTCTCCGACGAGCAGTACTTC. Translation: CASSPSVSDEQYF.

V and J are TRBV30 and TRBJ2-7; 9 positions agree with TRBD1. CDR1 GTSNPN and CDR2 SVGIG come from the germline V gene (reference sequence). The CDR3 has 14 amino acids. Unmatched junction bases numbered 4, after V lost 1 base and J lost 3 bases. The CDR3 protein is CAWSGDRAIYEQYF. In nucleotides, the CDR3 is TGTGCCTGGAGTGGGGACAGGGCGATCTACGAGCAGTACTTC. The full variable domain, completed using reference TRBV30 and TRBJ2-7, is SQTIHQWPATLVQPVGSPLSLECTVEGTSNPNLYWYRQAAGRGLQLLFYSVGIGQISSEVPQNLSASRPQDRQFILSSKKLLLSDSGFYLCAWSGDRAIYEQYFGPGTRLTVT.

The chain joins TRBV6-5 to TRBJ1-6; D remains ambiguous. The CDR3 is made up of 16 amino acids. Per germline, CDR1 MNHEY and CDR2 SVGAGI. Trimming removed 2 bases at V and 0 bases at J, with 8 bases between. The CDR3 DNA is TGTGCCAGCAGTTACCGATCGAGCTCCTATAATTCACCCCTCCACTTT. It yields the protein CASSYRSSSYNSPLHF.

The CDR3 sequence is CASSPGSGQGDYGYTF. In DNA, the CDR3 is TGCGCCAGCAGCCCGGGGTCGGGACAGGGAGACTATGGCTACACCTTC. The chain has TRBV4-3 and TRBJ1-2; 9 nucleotides agree with TRBD1. The CDR3 covers 16 residues. The V and J ends lost 4 bases and 3 bases, in that order; junction bases with no gene match: 9. Germline lookup yields CDR1 LGHNA and CDR2 YSLEER.

This chain uses TRBV7-2 with TRBJ2-2; weak D call: TRBD2 (5 bases). The germline V gene encodes CDR1 SGHTA and CDR2 FQGNSA. CDR3 length: 18 residues. V was shortened by 5 bases and J by 0 bases, with 19 bases between the two germline ends. The CDR3 protein is CASSHPDSLFANTGELFF. The CDR3 DNA follows: TGTGCCAGCAGCCATCCGGACTCTCTGTTCGCGAACACCGGGGAGCTGTTTTTT.

This chain links TRBV4-1 with TRBJ1-5, with D possibly TRBD1 on 5 matching bases. The CDR3 is made up of 17 amino acids. V was pared by 1 base and J by 1 base, with 14 bases between. Per the germline V gene, CDR1 is MGHRA and CDR2 is YSYEKL. The CDR3 sequence is CASSQGRGAGSNQPQHF. The CDR3, as DNA: TGCGCCAGCAGCCAAGGACGAGGGGCGGGGAGCAATCAGCCCCAGCATTTT.

This chain uses TRBV7-9 with TRBJ2-2, with 8 bases that match TRBD2. The CDR3 is made up of 14 amino acids. The V gene's germline CDR1 is SEHNR and CDR2 FQNEAQ (reference sequence). V trimming: 8 bases; J trimming: 3 bases; junction bases outside the gene matches: 5. The CDR3 here is CASPGLADTGELFF. The CDR3 bases are TGTGCCAGCCCCGGACTAGCTGACACCGGGGAGCTGTTTTTT.

This sequence joins TRBV4-1 and TRBJ1-2, with D perhaps TRBD1 (5 bases). V was clipped by 1 base and J by 2 bases, with 8 bases between them. The length of the CDR3 is 14 residues. Germline values: CDR1 MGHRA, CDR2 YSYEKL. CDR3 sequence (DNA): TGCGCCAGCAGCCAAGCACAGGCCAACTATGGCTACACCTTC. Translation gives CASSQAQANYGYTF.

V gene TRBV6-5 combines with J gene TRBJ1-5; the match to TRBD1 covers 7 bases. The CDR3 runs 15 residues. V lost 5 bases and J lost 2; bases outside the gene matches: 6. Germline CDR1 and CDR2: MNHEY and SVGAGI. CDR3: CASSSRTGGNQPQHF. CDR3 in DNA: TGTGCCAGCAGTAGCCGGACAGGCGGCAATCAGCCCCAGCATTTT.